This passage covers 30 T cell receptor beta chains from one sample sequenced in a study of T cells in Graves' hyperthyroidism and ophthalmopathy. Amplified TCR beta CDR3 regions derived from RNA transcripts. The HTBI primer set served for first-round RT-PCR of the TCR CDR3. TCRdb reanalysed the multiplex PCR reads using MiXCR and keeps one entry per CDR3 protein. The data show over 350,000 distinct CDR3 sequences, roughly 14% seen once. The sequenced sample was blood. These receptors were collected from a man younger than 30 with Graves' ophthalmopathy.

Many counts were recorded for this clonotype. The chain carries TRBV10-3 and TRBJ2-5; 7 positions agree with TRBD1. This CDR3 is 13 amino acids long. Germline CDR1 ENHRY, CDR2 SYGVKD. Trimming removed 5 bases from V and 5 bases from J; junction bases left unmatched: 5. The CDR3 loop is CAISNDRDETQYF. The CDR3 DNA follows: TGTGCCATCAGTAACGACAGGGACGAGACCCAGTACTTC.

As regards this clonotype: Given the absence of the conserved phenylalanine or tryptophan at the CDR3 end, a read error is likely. The CDR3 DNA follows: TGTGCCAGCAGCGTAGCTCAAGGACGGCTGAACACCGGGGAGCTGTTTTCT. This gives the protein CASSVAQGRLNTGELFS. The gene calls are TRBV9 and TRBJ2-2, with D uncertain. There are 17 residues in the CDR3. V lost 0 bases to trimming and J lost 1 base, with 13 bases between them. Looked up from germline, CDR1 is SGDLS and CDR2 is YYNGEE.

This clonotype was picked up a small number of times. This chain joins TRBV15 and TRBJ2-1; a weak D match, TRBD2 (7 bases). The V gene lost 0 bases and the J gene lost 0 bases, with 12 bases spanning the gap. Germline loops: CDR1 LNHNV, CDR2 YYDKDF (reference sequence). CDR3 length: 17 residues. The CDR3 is CATSREGGPGSYNEQFF. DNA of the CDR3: TGTGCCACCAGCAGAGAGGGGGGGCCGGGCTCCTACAATGAGCAGTTCTTC. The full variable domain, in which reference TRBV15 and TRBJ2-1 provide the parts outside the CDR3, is DAMVIQNPRYQVTQFGKPVTLSCSQTLNHNVMYWYQQKSSQAPKLLFHYYDKDFNNEADTPDNFQSRRPNTSFCFLDIRSPGLGDTAMYLCATSREGGPGSYNEQFFGPGTRLTVL.

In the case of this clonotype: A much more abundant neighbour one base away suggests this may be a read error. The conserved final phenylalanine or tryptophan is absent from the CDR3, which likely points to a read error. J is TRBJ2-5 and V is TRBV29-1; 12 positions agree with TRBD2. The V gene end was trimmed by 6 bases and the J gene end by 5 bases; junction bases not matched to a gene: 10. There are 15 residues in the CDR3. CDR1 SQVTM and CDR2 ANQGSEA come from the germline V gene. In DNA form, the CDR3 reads TGCAGCGTGGTTAGACTAGCGGGAGTCGACGAGACCCAGTACCTC. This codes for CSVVRLAGVDETQYL.

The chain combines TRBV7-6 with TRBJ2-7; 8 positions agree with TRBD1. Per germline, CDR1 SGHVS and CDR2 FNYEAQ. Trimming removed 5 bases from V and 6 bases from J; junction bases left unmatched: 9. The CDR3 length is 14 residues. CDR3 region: CASSPRTGPGEQYF. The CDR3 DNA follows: TGTGCCAGCAGCCCAAGGACAGGGCCTGGCGAGCAGTACTTC.

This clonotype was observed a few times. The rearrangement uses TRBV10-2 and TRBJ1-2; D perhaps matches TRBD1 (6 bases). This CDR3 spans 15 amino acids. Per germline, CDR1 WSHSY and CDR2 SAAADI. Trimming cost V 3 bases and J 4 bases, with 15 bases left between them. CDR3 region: CASSDFGDIPYGYTF. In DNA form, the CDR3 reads TGCGCCAGCAGTGACTTCGGGGACATCCCCTATGGCTACACCTTC.

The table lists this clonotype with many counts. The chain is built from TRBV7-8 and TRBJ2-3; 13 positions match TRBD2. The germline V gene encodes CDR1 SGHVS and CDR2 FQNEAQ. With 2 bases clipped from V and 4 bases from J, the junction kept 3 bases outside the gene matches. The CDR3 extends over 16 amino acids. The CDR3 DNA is TGTGCCAGCAGCTTATGGACTAGCGGGAGTGCAGATACGCAGTATTTT. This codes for CASSLWTSGSADTQYF.

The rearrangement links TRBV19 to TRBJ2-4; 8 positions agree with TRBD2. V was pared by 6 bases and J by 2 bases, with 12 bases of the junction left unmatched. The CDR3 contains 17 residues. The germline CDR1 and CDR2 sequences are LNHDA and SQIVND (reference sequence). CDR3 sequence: CASSPAGGGTTKNIQYF. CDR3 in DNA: TGTGCCAGTAGCCCGGCGGGGGGAGGGACGACCAAAAACATTCAGTACTTC. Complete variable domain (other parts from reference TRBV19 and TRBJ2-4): DGGITQSPKYLFRKEGQNVTLSCEQNLNHDAMYWYRQDPGQGLRLIYYSQIVNDFQKGDIAEGYSVSREKKESFPLTVTSAQKNPTAFYLCASSPAGGGTTKNIQYFGAGTRLSVL.

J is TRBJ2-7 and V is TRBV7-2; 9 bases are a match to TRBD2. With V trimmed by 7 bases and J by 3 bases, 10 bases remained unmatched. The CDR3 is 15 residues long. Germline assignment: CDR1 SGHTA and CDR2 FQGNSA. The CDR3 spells CASTKHSGSYYEQYF. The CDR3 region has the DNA TGTGCCAGCACCAAACATAGCGGGAGTTACTACGAGCAGTACTTC. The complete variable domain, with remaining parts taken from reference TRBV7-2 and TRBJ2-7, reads GAGVSQSPSNKVTEKGKDVELRCDPISGHTALYWYRQSLGQGLEFLIYFQGNSAPDKSGLPSDRFSAERTGGSVSTLTIQRTQQEDSAVYLCASTKHSGSYYEQYFGPGTRLTVT.

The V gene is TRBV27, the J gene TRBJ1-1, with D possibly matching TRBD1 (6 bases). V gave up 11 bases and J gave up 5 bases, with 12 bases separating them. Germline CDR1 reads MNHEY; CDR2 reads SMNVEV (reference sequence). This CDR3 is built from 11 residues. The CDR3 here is CAVIGQTEAFF. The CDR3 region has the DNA TGTGCCGTTATCGGACAGACTGAAGCTTTCTTT.

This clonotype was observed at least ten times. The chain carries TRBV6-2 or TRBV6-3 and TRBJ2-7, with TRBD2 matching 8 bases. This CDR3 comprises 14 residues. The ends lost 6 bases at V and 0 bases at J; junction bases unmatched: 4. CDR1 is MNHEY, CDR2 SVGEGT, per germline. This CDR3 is CASSAGGSSYEQYF. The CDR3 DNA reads TGTGCCAGCAGCGCGGGGGGAAGCTCCTACGAGCAGTACTTC.

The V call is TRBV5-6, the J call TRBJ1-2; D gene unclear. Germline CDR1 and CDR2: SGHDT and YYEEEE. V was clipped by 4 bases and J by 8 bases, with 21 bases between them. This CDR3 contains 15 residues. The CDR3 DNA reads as TGTGCCAGCAGCACAACCCGGAAGTATCGGTGGGGCTACACCTTC. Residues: CASSTTRKYRWGYTF.

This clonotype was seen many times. The CDR3 DNA follows: TGTGCCACCAGTGATTCGAGCGGGGGGGCGCATGAGCAGTTCTTC. Its protein product is CATSDSSGGAHEQFF. This rearrangement joins TRBV24-1 to TRBJ2-1; 10 nucleotides align to TRBD2. The CDR3 is made up of 15 amino acids. V lost 2 bases and J lost 8; bases outside the gene matches: 5. From germline, CDR1 is KGHDR and CDR2 SFDVKD.

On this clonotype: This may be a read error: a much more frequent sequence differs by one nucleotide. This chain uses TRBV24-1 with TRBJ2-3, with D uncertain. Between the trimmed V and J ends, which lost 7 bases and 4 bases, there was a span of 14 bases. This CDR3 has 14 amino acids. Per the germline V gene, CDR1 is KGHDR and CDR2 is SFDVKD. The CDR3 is CATSSPWVSDTQYF. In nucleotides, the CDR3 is TGTGCCACCAGCTCACCCTGGGTATCAGATACGCAGTATTTT.

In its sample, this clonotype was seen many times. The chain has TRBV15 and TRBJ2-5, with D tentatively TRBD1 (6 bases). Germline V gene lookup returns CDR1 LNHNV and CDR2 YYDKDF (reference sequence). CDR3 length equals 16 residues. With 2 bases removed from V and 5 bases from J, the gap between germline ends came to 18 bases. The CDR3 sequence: CATSRPRQAIPETQYF. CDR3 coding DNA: TGTGCCACCAGCAGACCCCGACAGGCAATCCCGGAGACCCAGTACTTC.

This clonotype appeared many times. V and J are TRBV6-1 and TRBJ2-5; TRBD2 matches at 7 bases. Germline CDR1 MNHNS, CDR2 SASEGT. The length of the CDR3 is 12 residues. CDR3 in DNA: TGTGCTACCCACAAGGGAGGGGAGACCCAGTACTTC. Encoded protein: CATHKGGETQYF.

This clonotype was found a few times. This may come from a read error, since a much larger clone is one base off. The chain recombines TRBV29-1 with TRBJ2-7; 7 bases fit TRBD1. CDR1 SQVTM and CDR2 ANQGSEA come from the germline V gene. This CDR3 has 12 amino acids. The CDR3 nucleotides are TGCGGCGTCGGGACAGACTCCCTCGAGCAGTACTTC. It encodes CGVGTDSLEQYF.

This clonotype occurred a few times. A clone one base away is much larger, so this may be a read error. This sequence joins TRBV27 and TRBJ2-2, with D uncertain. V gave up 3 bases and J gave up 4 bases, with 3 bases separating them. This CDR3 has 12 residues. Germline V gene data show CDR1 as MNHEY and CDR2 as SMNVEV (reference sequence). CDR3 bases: TGTGCCAGCAGTTTTCGCACCGGGGAGCTGTTTTTT. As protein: CASSFRTGELFF.

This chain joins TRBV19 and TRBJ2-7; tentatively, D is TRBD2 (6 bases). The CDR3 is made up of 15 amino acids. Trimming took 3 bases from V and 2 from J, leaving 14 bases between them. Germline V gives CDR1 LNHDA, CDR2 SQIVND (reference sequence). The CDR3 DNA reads TGTGCCAGTAGTATTTACGGGACTCTCGCCTACGAGCAGTACTTC. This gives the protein CASSIYGTLAYEQYF.

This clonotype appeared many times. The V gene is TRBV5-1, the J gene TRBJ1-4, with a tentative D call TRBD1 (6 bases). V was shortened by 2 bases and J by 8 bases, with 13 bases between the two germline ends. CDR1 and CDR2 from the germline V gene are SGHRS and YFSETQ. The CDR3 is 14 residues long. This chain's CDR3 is CASSFGRGAEKLFF. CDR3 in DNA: TGCGCCAGCAGCTTTGGCAGGGGCGCGGAAAAACTGTTTTTT.

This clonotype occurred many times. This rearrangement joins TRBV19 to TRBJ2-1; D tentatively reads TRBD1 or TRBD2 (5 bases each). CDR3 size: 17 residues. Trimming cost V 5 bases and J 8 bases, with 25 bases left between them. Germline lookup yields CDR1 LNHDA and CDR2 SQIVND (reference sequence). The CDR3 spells CASSSRPGRPGSDEQFF. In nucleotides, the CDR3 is TGTGCCAGTAGTTCCAGGCCGGGACGGCCGGGGTCGGATGAGCAGTTCTTC.

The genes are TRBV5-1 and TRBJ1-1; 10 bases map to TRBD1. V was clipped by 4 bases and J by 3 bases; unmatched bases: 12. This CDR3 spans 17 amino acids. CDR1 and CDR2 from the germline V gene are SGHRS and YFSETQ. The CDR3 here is CASSVRDRGRLHTEAFF. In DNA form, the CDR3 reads TGCGCCAGCAGCGTCCGGGACAGGGGCCGTTTACACACTGAAGCTTTCTTT.

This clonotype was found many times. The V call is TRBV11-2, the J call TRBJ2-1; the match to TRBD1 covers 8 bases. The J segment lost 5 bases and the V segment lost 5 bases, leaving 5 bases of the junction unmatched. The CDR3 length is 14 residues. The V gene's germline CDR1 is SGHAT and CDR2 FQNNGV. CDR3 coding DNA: TGTGCCAGCAGCCCGGGGACAGGTGACAATGAGCAGTTCTTC. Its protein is CASSPGTGDNEQFF.

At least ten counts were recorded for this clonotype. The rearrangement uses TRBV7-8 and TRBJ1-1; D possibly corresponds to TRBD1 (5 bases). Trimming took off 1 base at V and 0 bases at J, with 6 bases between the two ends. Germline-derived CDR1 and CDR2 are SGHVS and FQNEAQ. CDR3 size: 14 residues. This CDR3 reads CASSLGGMNTEAFF. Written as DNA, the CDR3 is TGTGCCAGCAGCTTAGGGGGGATGAACACTGAAGCTTTCTTT.

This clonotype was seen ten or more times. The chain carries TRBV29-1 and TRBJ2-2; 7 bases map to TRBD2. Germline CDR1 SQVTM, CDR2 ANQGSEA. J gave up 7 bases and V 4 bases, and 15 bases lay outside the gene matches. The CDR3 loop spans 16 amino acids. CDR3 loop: CSVGGPSGLVSGELFF. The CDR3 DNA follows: TGCAGCGTTGGGGGTCCTAGCGGATTGGTGAGCGGGGAGCTGTTTTTT.

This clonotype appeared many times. The CDR3 sequence: CSARAQDYEQYF. CDR3 sequence (DNA): TGCAGTGCTAGAGCGCAGGACTACGAGCAGTACTTC. The chain employs TRBV20-1 and TRBJ2-7; no firm D call. V was pared by 1 base and J by 3 bases, with 7 bases between. The CDR3 contains 12 residues. Germline V gene data show CDR1 as DFQATT and CDR2 as SNEGSKA (reference sequence).

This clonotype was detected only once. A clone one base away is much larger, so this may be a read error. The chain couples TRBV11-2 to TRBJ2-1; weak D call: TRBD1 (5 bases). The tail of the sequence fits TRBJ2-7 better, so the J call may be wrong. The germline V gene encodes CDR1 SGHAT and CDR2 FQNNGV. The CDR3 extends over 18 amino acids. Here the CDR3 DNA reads TGTGCCAGCACCCCCGGAGAGCCAGGGTCGCCCTCCTACAATGAGCAGTACTTC. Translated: CASTPGEPGSPSYNEQYF.

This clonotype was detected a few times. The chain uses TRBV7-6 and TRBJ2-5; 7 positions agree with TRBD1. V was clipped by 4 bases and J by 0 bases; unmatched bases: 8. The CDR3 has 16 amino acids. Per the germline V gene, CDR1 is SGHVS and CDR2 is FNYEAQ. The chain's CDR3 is CASSSDRSLYQETQYF. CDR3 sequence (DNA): TGTGCCAGCAGCTCGGACAGGTCCCTGTACCAAGAGACCCAGTACTTC.

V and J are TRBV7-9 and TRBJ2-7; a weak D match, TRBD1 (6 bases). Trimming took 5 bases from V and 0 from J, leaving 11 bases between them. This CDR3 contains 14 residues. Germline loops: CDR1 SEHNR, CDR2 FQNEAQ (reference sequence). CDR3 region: CASSGTDSSYEQYF. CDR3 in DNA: TGTGCCAGCAGCGGAACGGACAGCTCCTACGAGCAGTACTTC.

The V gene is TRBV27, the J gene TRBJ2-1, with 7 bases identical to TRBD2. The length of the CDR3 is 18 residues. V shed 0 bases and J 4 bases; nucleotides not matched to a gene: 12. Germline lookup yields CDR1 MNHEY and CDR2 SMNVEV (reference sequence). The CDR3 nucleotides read TGTGCCAGCAGTTTATCGGCGACTAGCCGGGTGGTGTACAATGAGCAGTTCTTC. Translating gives CASSLSATSRVVYNEQFF.